A single sample is the source of the 32 T cell receptor beta chains below, sequenced in a study of cytomegalovirus exposure and HLA in healthy donors. PCR primers comprised 60 Vbeta and 13 Jbeta primers. This table comes from immunoSEQ multiplex PCR, and its TCRdb copy is limited to in-frame clones, with some not included. Among 80,000 to 100,000 clones, 55% to 75% were seen once, and the ten largest hold roughly 2.5%. Sample: PBMCs. Source of these receptors: a man aged 50 to 59 in good health and CMV-seronegative.

Turning to this clone: At one end, the junction sequence differs from germline, possibly due to a read error. The chain is built from TRBV7-9 and TRBJ2-1; D remains unclear. Germline lookup yields CDR1 SEHNR and CDR2 FQNEAQ (reference sequence). There are 15 residues in the CDR3. CDR3 amino acids: CSSSLGSARYNEQFF. The CDR3 DNA is TGTTCCAGCAGCCTGGGTTCAGCGCGCTACAATGAGCAGTTCTTC.

Of note for this clone: A junction end diverges from the germline sequence, so it may reflect a read error. The sample holds other DNA sequences that translate to the same CDR3. The rearrangement links TRBV19 to TRBJ1-4, with D unclear. Germline CDR1 and CDR2: LNHDA and SQIVND (reference sequence). The CDR3 consists of 13 residues. CDR3 DNA: TGTGCCAGTACTGACCGAGACTATGAAAAGCTGTTTTTT. Residues: CASTDRDYEKLFF.

This clone was detected many times. V usage is TRBV2 and J usage is TRBJ2-7; 9 bases line up with TRBD1. This CDR3 spans 13 amino acids. J lost 9 bases, V lost 1 base, and 4 bases had no gene match. CDR1 SNHLY and CDR2 FYNNEI come from the germline V gene. The CDR3 protein is CASSEDTGGWQYF. CDR3 bases: TGTGCCAGCAGTGAAGATACAGGGGGCTGGCAGTACTTC.

The chain joins TRBV14 to TRBJ2-1; D not certain. CDR1 is SGHDN, CDR2 FVKESK, per germline. V dropped 8 bases and J dropped 0 bases, with 14 bases sitting between them. The CDR3 consists of 15 residues. The CDR3 sequence: CASGAFTGSYNEQFF. DNA for the CDR3: TGTGCCAGCGGCGCCTTTACGGGCTCCTACAATGAGCAGTTCTTC. The full variable domain, rest sourced from reference TRBV14 and TRBJ2-1, is EAGVTQFPSHSVIEKGQTVTLRCDPISGHDNLYWYRRVMGKEIKFLLHFVKESKQDESGMPNNRFLAERTGGTYSTLKVQPAELEDSGVYFCASGAFTGSYNEQFFGPGTRLTVL.

This clone occurred many times. The chain links TRBV6-5 to TRBJ2-5, with TRBD1 matching over 9 bases. Germline CDR1 reads MNHEY; CDR2 reads SVGAGI. The CDR3 is 15 residues long. V shed 6 bases and J 4 bases; nucleotides not matched to a gene: 9. The CDR3 bases are TGTGCCAGCAGCCTCACAGGGGGCGCCTTAGAGACCCAGTACTTC. The encoded protein is CASSLTGGALETQYF.

This clone was recorded only once. The V call is TRBV28, the J call TRBJ2-3; 7 bases agree with TRBD1. This CDR3 contains 12 residues. Germline V gives CDR1 MDHEN, CDR2 SYDVKM. The ends lost 4 bases at V and 5 bases at J; junction bases unmatched: 0. The CDR3 spells CASSWDRDTQYF. The CDR3 DNA is TGTGCCAGCAGTTGGGACAGAGATACGCAGTATTTT.

Worth noting for this clone: The same CDR3 is also encoded by other DNA sequences in this sample. The chain couples TRBV7-8 to TRBJ2-1, with a possible D match to TRBD1 (6 bases). The CDR3 is made up of 13 amino acids. V was pared by 8 bases and J by 7 bases, with 15 bases between. The germline CDR1 and CDR2 sequences are SGHVS and FQNEAQ. CDR3 in amino acids: CASRQGRGNEQFF. CDR3 sequence (DNA): TGTGCCAGCCGCCAGGGGAGAGGAAATGAGCAGTTCTTC.

The rearrangement uses TRBV4-1 and TRBJ1-1, with D hard to call. Trimming pared 3 bases from V and 5 bases from J, leaving 13 bases between. Germline CDR1 is MGHRA and CDR2 is YSYEKL. The CDR3 extends over 14 amino acids. CDR3 in DNA: TGCGCCAGCAGCCACGGGGAATTGCGGACTGAAGCTTTCTTT. This gives the protein CASSHGELRTEAFF.

The rearrangement uses TRBV6-1 and TRBJ2-7; 7 bases agree with TRBD2. Germline CDR1 and CDR2: MNHNS and SASEGT. The CDR3 length is 15 residues. V lost 8 bases and J lost 2; bases outside the gene matches: 12. Written as DNA, the CDR3 is TGTGCCAGCGCCCGCCAGGGAGGGTCAACCTACGAGCAGTACTTC. It translates to CASARQGGSTYEQYF.

The chain carries TRBV27 and TRBJ2-7; maybe TRBD2 (5 bases). V lost 4 bases, J lost 5 bases, and 18 bases lay in between. CDR3 size: 15 residues. The germline V gene encodes CDR1 MNHEY and CDR2 SMNVEV (reference sequence). The chain's CDR3 is CASSSQFKILDEQYF. In DNA form, the CDR3 reads TGTGCCAGCAGTTCCCAATTCAAGATACTAGACGAGCAGTACTTC.

This clone came up a few times. The gene calls are TRBV2 and TRBJ1-4, with 7 nucleotides matching TRBD1. Germline-derived CDR1 and CDR2 are SNHLY and FYNNEI. The CDR3 contains 17 residues. V trimming: 3 bases; J trimming: 5 bases; junction bases outside the gene matches: 12. The CDR3 DNA reads TGTGCCAGCAGTGACCTAGTCTGGGACAGAGGGAATGAAAAACTGTTTTTT. This codes for CASSDLVWDRGNEKLFF.

This sequence joins TRBV15 and TRBJ2-1, with TRBD1 as a possible D gene (6 bases). Germline CDR1 and CDR2: LNHNV and YYDKDF (reference sequence). The CDR3 covers 14 residues. V lost 0 bases, J lost 8 bases, and 11 bases lay in between. The CDR3 nucleotides read TGTGCCACCAGCAGAGACAGGGGAAGGGATGAGCAGTTCTTC. The encoded protein is CATSRDRGRDEQFF.

The rearrangement uses TRBV19 and TRBJ2-1; a weak D match, TRBD1 (5 bases). CDR1 is LNHDA and CDR2 is SQIVND in the germline V gene (reference sequence). Deletions cut 4 bases from V and 4 bases from J, with 17 bases between. The CDR3 covers 16 residues. The CDR3 DNA is TGTGCCAGTAGTAGCAGGGTGGATATGGATTACAATGAGCAGTTCTTC. Its translation: CASSSRVDMDYNEQFF.

This chain uses TRBV7-2 with TRBJ2-7; 8 bases match TRBD1. The V gene end was trimmed by 3 bases and the J gene end by 4 bases; junction bases not matched to a gene: 2. CDR3 length equals 13 residues. The V gene's germline CDR1 is SGHTA and CDR2 FQGNSA. This chain's CDR3 is CASSFYRGYEQYF. Written as DNA, the CDR3 is TGTGCCAGCAGCTTTTACAGGGGGTACGAGCAGTACTTC.

The sample holds one count of this clone. The chain employs TRBV2 and TRBJ2-3; D perhaps matches TRBD1 (6 bases). The CDR3 consists of 11 residues. Germline loops: CDR1 SNHLY, CDR2 FYNNEI. V was cut by 6 bases and J by 8 bases, with 9 bases left in between. Here the CDR3 DNA reads TGTGCCAGCAGCGCCAGGGGTACGCAGTATTTT. The encoded protein is CASSARGTQYF. Full variable domain (remainder filled in from reference TRBV2 and TRBJ2-3): EPEVTQTPSHQVTQMGQEVILRCVPISNHLYFYWYRQILGQKVEFLVSFYNNEISEKSEIFDDQFSVERPDGSNFTLKIRSTKLEDSAMYFCASSARGTQYFGPGTRLTVL.

This clone appeared a single time. This chain links TRBV15 with TRBJ2-7; 7 bases map to TRBD2. The CDR3 sequence is 14 residues long. The germline V gene has CDR1 LNHNV and CDR2 YYDKDF (reference sequence). Losses at the gene ends were 5 bases for V and 2 bases for J; bases not matched to a gene: 6. Here the CDR3 reads CATSDGAGAYEQYF. The CDR3 DNA is TGTGCCACCAGCGATGGGGCGGGAGCCTACGAGCAGTACTTC.

This sequence joins TRBV7-9 and TRBJ2-5; no firm D call. V lost 5 bases and J 5 bases, leaving 6 bases between the germline ends. The CDR3 is 11 amino acids. Germline V gives CDR1 SEHNR, CDR2 FQNEAQ (reference sequence). The CDR3 DNA follows: TGTGCCAGCAGCCCCTCCGAGACCCAGTACTTC. This translates into CASSPSETQYF.

This sequence joins TRBV9 and TRBJ1-2, with unresolved D. V gave up 3 bases and J gave up 8 bases, with 20 bases separating them. This CDR3 is 15 amino acids long. Germline V gives CDR1 SGDLS, CDR2 YYNGEE. The CDR3 DNA reads TGTGCCAGCAGCGCCCTTATGAGACTATCGGAGGGCTACACCTTC. It yields the protein CASSALMRLSEGYTF.

This clone appeared a few times. The chain has TRBV28 and TRBJ1-5; maybe TRBD1 (6 bases). V lost 6 bases and J lost 2, with 14 bases in between. CDR1 and CDR2 (germline): MDHEN, SYDVKM. The CDR3 runs 15 residues. The CDR3 sequence is CASSPTGRGNQPQHF. The DNA for the CDR3 is TGTGCCAGCAGCCCAACAGGGAGAGGCAATCAGCCCCAGCATTTT.

V gene TRBV4-3 combines with J gene TRBJ2-1, with TRBD2 matching over 10 bases. Germline loops: CDR1 LGHNA, CDR2 YSLEER. The CDR3 runs 16 residues. Trimming at V came to 1 base and at J to 8 bases, leaving 8 bases not matched to a gene. The CDR3 DNA reads TGCGCCAGCAGCCAAGTTTACAGCGGGGGGGGAGATGAGCAGTTCTTC. Translated, it gives CASSQVYSGGGDEQFF.

The chain links TRBV4-2 to TRBJ2-6, with TRBD1 matching 8 bases. Trimming cost V 2 bases and J 1 base; bases outside gene matches: 10. Germline values: CDR1 LGHNA, CDR2 YNFKEQ. This CDR3 comprises 19 residues. The CDR3 coding sequence is TGTGCCAGCAGCCAACCGACAGGGGCTTGGGTTTCTGGGGCCAACGTCCTGACTTTC. Translation: CASSQPTGAWVSGANVLTF.

The chain uses TRBV6-1 and TRBJ2-3; TRBD2 aligns across 9 bases. There are 15 residues in the CDR3. Trimming cost V 3 bases and J 4 bases; bases outside gene matches: 5. Germline V gene sequence: CDR1 MNHNS, CDR2 SASEGT. This CDR3 is CASSEWTSVADTQYF. In nucleotides, the CDR3 is TGTGCCAGCAGTGAGTGGACTAGCGTGGCAGATACGCAGTATTTT.

The rearrangement joins TRBV27 to TRBJ2-3; 9 bases agree with TRBD2. CDR3 length equals 17 residues. Per germline, CDR1 MNHEY and CDR2 SMNVEV (reference sequence). Germline trimming cut 5 bases from V and 3 bases from J; bases unmatched to any gene: 12. The CDR3 protein is CASSIGGGALGTDTQYF. The DNA for the CDR3 is TGTGCCAGCAGTATCGGCGGGGGGGCTTTGGGGACAGATACGCAGTATTTT.

The genes are TRBV27 and TRBJ2-1; 13 bases fit TRBD2. The CDR3 extends over 15 amino acids. J lost 8 bases, V lost 4 bases, and 5 bases had no gene match. Germline V gene lookup returns CDR1 MNHEY and CDR2 SMNVEV (reference sequence). The CDR3 coding sequence is TGTGCCAGCAGTTCCCGGACTAGCGGGAGCCATGAGCAGTTCTTC. Translating it yields CASSSRTSGSHEQFF.

The chain uses TRBV5-1 and TRBJ1-3; the D is unclear. This CDR3 contains 15 residues. V was pared by 0 bases and J by 1 base, with 8 bases between. Germline CDR1 reads SGHRS; CDR2 reads YFSETQ. Here the CDR3 reads CASSLEQMSGNTIYF. The CDR3 DNA sequence: TGCGCCAGCAGCTTGGAACAGATGTCTGGAAACACCATATATTTT.

On this clone: The junction and the germline gene differ at one end; a read error may be behind it. The gene calls are TRBV7-9 and TRBJ2-7, with 9 bases identical to TRBD2. This CDR3 region has 17 residues. Germline V gives CDR1 SEHNR, CDR2 FQNEAQ (reference sequence). The CDR3 DNA reads TGTTCCAGCAGCGACCCATATGAGCGGGGGGAACCCTACGAGCAGTACTTC. Translating it yields CSSSDPYERGEPYEQYF.

The rearrangement links TRBV11-2 to TRBJ1-5; tentative D call: TRBD1 (5 bases). Germline values: CDR1 SGHAT, CDR2 FQNNGV. V lost 0 bases and J lost 5, with 8 bases in between. This CDR3 has 14 amino acids. In DNA, the CDR3 is TGTGCCAGCAGCTTAGACAGGGAGGATCAGCCCCAGCATTTT. Translating it yields CASSLDREDQPQHF. The entire variable domain, with the rest obtained from reference TRBV11-2 and TRBJ1-5, is as follows: EAGVAQSPRYKIIEKRQSVAFWCNPISGHATLYWYQQILGQGPKLLIQFQNNGVVDDSQLPKDRFSAERLKGVDSTLKIQPAKLEDSAVYLCASSLDREDQPQHFGDGTRLSIL.

The chain carries TRBV7-2 and TRBJ1-5; TRBD1 aligns across 9 bases. Germline CDR1 is SGHTA and CDR2 is FQGNSA. The CDR3 runs 15 residues. V lost 4 bases and J lost 4; bases outside the gene matches: 5. CDR3 in amino acids: CASSYGQGLNQPQHF. The CDR3 DNA reads TGTGCCAGCAGCTATGGACAGGGGTTAAATCAGCCCCAGCATTTT.

This clone showed up just a few times. The V call is TRBV7-8, the J call TRBJ2-1; no firm D call. V was trimmed by 2 bases and J by 6 bases, leaving 2 bases between them. Germline V gene sequence: CDR1 SGHVS, CDR2 FQNEAQ. The length of the CDR3 is 11 residues. CDR3 nucleotides: TGTGCCAGCAGCTTACTCAATGAGCAGTTCTTC. Residues: CASSLLNEQFF.

J is TRBJ2-7 and V is TRBV18; no firm D call. The CDR3 sequence is 13 residues long. Germline V gives CDR1 KGHSH, CDR2 LQKENI. V was trimmed by 5 bases and J by 4 bases, leaving 12 bases between them. For the CDR3, the DNA is TGTGCCAGCTCAGCGAACAGAGTATACGAGCAGTACTTC. The encoded protein is CASSANRVYEQYF.

The chain carries TRBV10-1 and TRBJ1-1, with D possibly being TRBD1 (5 bases). The CDR3 contains 15 residues. The germline V and J ends were trimmed by 1 base and 0 bases, with 9 bases remaining between them. Germline CDR1 reads WNHNN; CDR2 reads SYGVQD (reference sequence). Here the CDR3 DNA reads TGCGCCAGCAGTGAGTACCCAGGGTTGAACACTGAAGCTTTCTTT. Its protein product is CASSEYPGLNTEAFF.

The V and J genes are TRBV7-9 and TRBJ2-7, with D hard to call. CDR3 length: 11 residues. CDR1 SEHNR and CDR2 FQNEAQ come from the germline V gene (reference sequence). The germline V and J ends were trimmed by 7 bases and 6 bases, with 10 bases remaining between them. The CDR3 loop reads CASTNRAEQYF. The CDR3 DNA reads TGTGCCAGCACCAACCGAGCCGAGCAGTACTTC. The variable domain in full, completed from reference TRBV7-9 and TRBJ2-7, reads DTGVSQNPRHKITKRGQNVTFRCDPISEHNRLYWYRQTLGQGPEFLTYFQNEAQLEKSRLLSDRFSAERPKGSFSTLEIQRTEQGDSAMYLCASTNRAEQYFGPGTRLTVT.